The 17 T cell receptor beta chains in this list originate from one sample, sequenced in a study of OX40 agonist ivuxolimab in advanced cancers. Generated by immunoSEQ multiplex PCR, the TCRdb table keeps only in-frame clones and is missing some. Here the sample spans about 71,000 clones, roughly 89% being singletons. The sequencing here drew on CD4+ or CD8+ T cells sorted from blood, taken in a trial of the OX40 agonist ivuxolimab. The receptor set was obtained from an adult with an advanced solid tumor such as melanoma, head and neck, liver or kidney cancer.

Here the CDR3 reads CASSLDSGGAGTQYF. CDR3 nucleotides: TGTGCCAGCAGCTTAGACTCGGGAGGAGCAGGGACCCAGTACTTC. This rearrangement joins TRBV11-3 to TRBJ2-5; 7 bases match TRBD2. Per the germline V gene, CDR1 is SGHNT and CDR2 is YENEEA. The CDR3 covers 15 residues. The junction had 8 bases not matched to a gene; V was cut back by 0 bases and J by 7 bases.

This clone was seen a single time. This sequence joins TRBV28 and TRBJ1-6; D unresolved. Germline-derived CDR1 and CDR2 are MDHEN and SYDVKM. The CDR3 loop spans 17 amino acids. V was pared by 4 bases and J by 0 bases, with 13 bases between. The CDR3 loop reads CASSWTTSSSYNSPLHF. DNA for the CDR3: TGTGCCAGCAGTTGGACGACCTCAAGCTCCTATAATTCACCCCTCCACTTT.

This chain uses TRBV5-1 with TRBJ2-2; no definite D call. This CDR3 contains 16 residues. The V end lost 0 bases, the J end lost 5 bases, and 14 bases lay between the germline ends. Looked up from germline, CDR1 is SGHRS and CDR2 is YFSETQ. CDR3 in amino acids: CASSLGDSSRTGELFF. CDR3 coding DNA: TGCGCCAGCAGCTTGGGGGATAGCAGTAGGACCGGGGAGCTGTTTTTT.

This CDR3 reads CASSEARLAAEQYF. CDR3 DNA sequence: TGTGCCAGCAGTGAAGCGAGGCTAGCAGCCGAGCAGTACTTC. V gene TRBV6-1 combines with J gene TRBJ2-7, with D perhaps TRBD2 (5 bases). Germline V gives CDR1 MNHNS, CDR2 SASEGT. Trimming cost V 0 bases and J 6 bases, with 12 bases left between them. The CDR3 spans 14 residues.

The chain has TRBV7-9 and TRBJ2-3; 10 bases match TRBD1. Germline V gives CDR1 SEHNR, CDR2 FQNEAQ (reference sequence). Losses at the gene ends were 4 bases for V and 2 bases for J; bases not matched to a gene: 12. The CDR3 is made up of 18 amino acids. In DNA form, the CDR3 reads TGTGCCAGCAGCTCTATTAGGGGGGACAGGGGACACACAGATACGCAGTATTTT. As protein: CASSSIRGDRGHTDTQYF.

The chain uses TRBV5-4 and TRBJ2-5; the D gene is possibly TRBD1 (5 bases). The J call may be mistaken, given a closer DNA end match to TRBJ2-7. From germline, CDR1 is SGHNT and CDR2 YYREEE (reference sequence). The CDR3 covers 13 residues. The CDR3 reads CASSLYVGDEQYF. CDR3 DNA sequence: TGTGCCAGCAGCTTGTATGTAGGGGACGAGCAGTACTTC.

The genes are TRBV7-6 and TRBJ1-6, with D tentatively TRBD1 (5 bases). Trimming removed 4 bases at V and 0 bases at J, with 10 bases between. This CDR3 contains 16 residues. CDR1 is SGHVS and CDR2 is FNYEAQ in the germline V gene. DNA of the CDR3: TGTGCCAGCAGCTCTGTGGGGGGCTCCTATAATTCACCCCTCCACTTT. Protein: CASSSVGGSYNSPLHF.

On this clone itself: Additional DNA sequences in this sample encode the identical CDR3. The rearrangement joins TRBV15 to TRBJ2-7, with unresolved D. Germline V gives CDR1 LNHNV, CDR2 YYDKDF (reference sequence). V shed 0 bases and J shed 2 bases, with 8 bases lying between them. The length of the CDR3 is 14 residues. DNA of the CDR3: TGTGCCACCAGCAGAGACACCGTCACCTACGAGCAGTACTTC. Protein product: CATSRDTVTYEQYF.

The V gene is TRBV10-2, the J gene TRBJ2-3; a weak D match, TRBD2 (7 bases). The V end lost 9 bases, the J end lost 6 bases, and 22 bases lay between the germline ends. CDR1 is WSHSY and CDR2 is SAAADI in the germline V gene. This CDR3 is 15 amino acids long. As DNA, the CDR3 is TGCGCCAGTCATCGGGAGGACCAAAGGGGGGATACGCAGTATTTT. Its protein product is CASHREDQRGDTQYF.

The rearrangement links TRBV29-1 to TRBJ1-1, with 7 nucleotides matching TRBD1. The ends lost 5 bases at V and 4 bases at J; junction bases unmatched: 13. CDR1 is SQVTM, CDR2 ANQGSEA, per germline. The CDR3 is 15 amino acids. The CDR3 region has the DNA TGCAGCGTTAGTGGGGGCAGGGGGTCTGGCACTGAAGCTTTCTTT. Translation gives CSVSGGRGSGTEAFF.

The chain uses TRBV4-2 and TRBJ2-3; possibly TRBD2 for D (6 bases). Germline V gene data show CDR1 as LGHNA and CDR2 as YNFKEQ. Between the trimmed V and J ends, which lost 6 bases and 0 bases, there was a span of 13 bases. The CDR3 is 15 residues long. The CDR3 nucleotides read TGTGCCAGCAGTTCACGGGGGTTTAGCACAGATACGCAGTATTTT. Its protein is CASSSRGFSTDTQYF.

This clone has only a few counts. This chain connects TRBV6-5 to TRBJ2-2, with D perhaps TRBD1 (5 bases). V shed 0 bases and J shed 6 bases, with 14 bases lying between them. Germline V gene data show CDR1 as MNHEY and CDR2 as SVGAGI. The CDR3 runs to 16 residues. CDR3 amino acids: CASSYSLGVGAGELFF. The CDR3, as DNA: TGTGCCAGCAGTTACTCGCTAGGGGTGGGCGCCGGGGAGCTGTTTTTT.

CDR3 sequence: CASSKAYGRDATNEKLFF. CDR3 DNA: TGTGCCAGCAGCAAAGCCTATGGGAGGGACGCAACTAATGAAAAACTGTTTTTT. V is TRBV21-1 and J is TRBJ1-4. TRBV21-1 counts as a pseudogene. This CDR3 region has 18 residues.

The rearrangement uses TRBV30 and TRBJ1-6; D perhaps matches TRBD1 (6 bases). CDR1 is GTSNPN, CDR2 SVGIG, per germline (reference sequence). The CDR3 is 17 amino acids. The V end was cut by 3 bases, the J end by 0 bases, with 15 bases between. The CDR3: CAWSDLTGSSYNSPLHF. The CDR3 DNA is TGTGCCTGGAGCGACCTAACAGGGAGCTCCTATAATTCACCCCTCCACTTT.

The chain employs TRBV5-1 and TRBJ2-2, with D maybe TRBD1 (6 bases). CDR1 is SGHRS and CDR2 is YFSETQ in the germline V gene. The CDR3 is made up of 14 amino acids. V lost 6 bases to trimming and J lost 0 bases, with 9 bases between them. The CDR3 here is CASIQGTNTGELFF. CDR3 nucleotide sequence: TGCGCCAGCATCCAGGGGACGAACACCGGGGAGCTGTTTTTT.

J is TRBJ2-7 and V is TRBV27, with TRBD1 matching over 9 bases. The germline V gene has CDR1 MNHEY and CDR2 SMNVEV (reference sequence). V lost 5 bases to trimming and J lost 5 bases; unmatched junction nucleotides: 13. CDR3 length: 16 residues. The CDR3 protein is CASSLTPTGGVHEQYF. The CDR3 coding sequence is TGTGCCAGCAGTCTCACCCCGACAGGGGGAGTTCACGAGCAGTACTTC.

The V call is TRBV6-6, the J call TRBJ2-5; 7 nucleotides match TRBD1. The CDR3 runs 15 residues. With 6 bases clipped from V and 1 base from J, the junction kept 8 bases outside the gene matches. Germline V gives CDR1 MNHNY, CDR2 SVGAGI (reference sequence). CDR3 in amino acids: CASRTNRGPQETQYF. The CDR3 DNA reads TGTGCCAGCAGGACCAACAGGGGACCCCAAGAGACCCAGTACTTC.